One sample yielded the 5 T cell receptor beta chains listed below, sequenced in a study of shared clonotypes between healthy human individuals. Clones were read by immunoSEQ multiplex PCR, and TCRdb kept only the in-frame ones, dropping some. In the table there are about 2 million clones, about 95% of which are singletons. Naivety among CD8 cells was defined by CD45RO negativity and positive CCR7 selection, thereby excluding terminally differentiated effector memory CD45RA+ cells. The sequenced material came from naive CD8+ T cells sorted from blood. All receptors derive from a young man in good health.

V is TRBV6-5 and J is TRBJ2-2; D is possibly TRBD1 (6 bases). The V gene lost 6 bases and the J gene lost 3 bases, with 11 bases spanning the gap. The germline V gene encodes CDR1 MNHEY and CDR2 SVGAGI. This CDR3 comprises 14 residues. The CDR3 sequence is CASSPQGYTGELFF. The DNA of the CDR3 is TGTGCCAGCAGCCCACAGGGCTACACCGGGGAGCTGTTTTTT.

The chain links TRBV6-1 to TRBJ1-2, with 8 bases identical to TRBD1. With V trimmed by 3 bases and J by 7 bases, 16 bases remained unmatched. Germline V lookup: CDR1 MNHNS, CDR2 SASEGT. The CDR3 runs to 17 residues. This CDR3 is CASSEDPEDRARSGYTF. Here the CDR3 DNA reads TGTGCCAGCAGTGAGGACCCGGAGGACAGGGCTAGAAGTGGCTACACCTTC.

This clone was observed once. The rearrangement joins TRBV10-2 to TRBJ2-7; 10 bases map to TRBD1. The trim removed 6 bases at V and 3 bases at J, leaving 8 bases unmatched. Germline V gives CDR1 WSHSY, CDR2 SAAADI. The CDR3 runs 15 residues. CDR3 nucleotide sequence: TGCGCCAGCAGGAAAGGGACAGGGGCAGGCTACGAGCAGTACTTC. It is translated as CASRKGTGAGYEQYF.

The table lists this clone with a count of one. The chain recombines TRBV5-7 with TRBJ2-3; tentative D call: TRBD2 (6 bases). TRBV5-7 is an ORF, and what it does is uncertain. V was clipped by 0 bases and J by 1 base, with 9 bases between them. There are 15 residues in the CDR3. The CDR3 DNA reads as TGTGCCAGCAGCTTGGATTGGGAGGGCACAGATACGCAGTATTTT. Its protein is CASSLDWEGTDTQYF.

This chain uses TRBV5-6 with TRBJ2-1; 7 nucleotides agree with TRBD2. V lost 1 base, J lost 2 bases, and 3 bases stayed unmatched. CDR1 and CDR2 from the germline V gene are SGHDT and YYEEEE. This CDR3 region has 15 residues. The CDR3: CASSLSSGTYNEQFF. CDR3 coding DNA: TGTGCCAGCAGCTTGTCGAGCGGGACCTACAATGAGCAGTTCTTC.